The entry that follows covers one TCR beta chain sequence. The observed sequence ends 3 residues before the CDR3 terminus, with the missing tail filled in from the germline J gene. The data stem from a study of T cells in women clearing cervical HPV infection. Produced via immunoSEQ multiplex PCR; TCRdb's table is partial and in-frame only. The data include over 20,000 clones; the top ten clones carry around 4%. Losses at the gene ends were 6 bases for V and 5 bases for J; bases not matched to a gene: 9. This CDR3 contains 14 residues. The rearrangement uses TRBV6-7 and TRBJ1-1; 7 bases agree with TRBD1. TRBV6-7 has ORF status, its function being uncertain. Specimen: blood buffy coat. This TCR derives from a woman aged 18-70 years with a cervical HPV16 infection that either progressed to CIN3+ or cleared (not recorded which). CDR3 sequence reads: CASRVLPGGTEAFF. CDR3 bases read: TGTGCCAGCAGAGTTCTCCCAGGGGGGACTGAA.